The sequence of this T cell receptor (beta chain) was determined in a study of blood T cell repertoires in COVID-19. Original processing notes: By means of reference gene primer amplification, nucleated cell counts were estimated. Here immunoSEQ multiplex PCR was the method, and the copy in TCRdb shows in-frame clones only, minus some. That table supplies the V and J calls and clone size; D and trimming were determined from the DNA. The table includes approximately 390,000 clones, 90% detected once. The germline gives CDR1 SEHNR, CDR2 FQNEAQ (reference sequence). V lost 5 bases to trimming and J lost 5 bases, with 16 bases between them. The CDR3 loop spans 16 amino acids. This clone came up a few times.

This chain joins TRBV7-9 and TRBJ1-6, with a possible D match to TRBD1 (6 bases). This receptor was identified in a man aged 18 to 29 with active or convalescent COVID-19. Sequencing was carried out using peripheral blood. The CDR3 here is CASSQGQTEHNSPLHF. DNA for the CDR3: TGTGCCAGCAGCCAAGGACAGACAGAACATAATTCACCCCTCCACTTT.